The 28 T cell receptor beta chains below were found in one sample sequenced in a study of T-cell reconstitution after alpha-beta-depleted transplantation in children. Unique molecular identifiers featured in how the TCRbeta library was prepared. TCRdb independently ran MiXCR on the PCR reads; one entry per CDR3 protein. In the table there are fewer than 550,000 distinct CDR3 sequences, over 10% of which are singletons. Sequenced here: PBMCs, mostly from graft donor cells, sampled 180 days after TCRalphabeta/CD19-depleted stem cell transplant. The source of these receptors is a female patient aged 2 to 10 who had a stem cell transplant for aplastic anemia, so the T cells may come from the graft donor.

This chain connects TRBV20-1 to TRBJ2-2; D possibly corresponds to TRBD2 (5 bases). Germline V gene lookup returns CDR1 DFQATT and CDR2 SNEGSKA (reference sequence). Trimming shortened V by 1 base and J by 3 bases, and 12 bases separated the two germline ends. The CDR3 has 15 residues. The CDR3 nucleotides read TGCAGTGCTAGAGCCCGGGGAACGGACACCGGGGAGCTGTTTTTT. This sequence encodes CSARARGTDTGELFF.

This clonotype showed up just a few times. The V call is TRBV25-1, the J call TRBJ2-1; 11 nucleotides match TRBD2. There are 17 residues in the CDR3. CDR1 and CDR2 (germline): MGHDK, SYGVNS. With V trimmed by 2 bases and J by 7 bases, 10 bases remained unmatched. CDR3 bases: TGTGCCAGCAGTGAAATGGTGACTAGCGGGGTGGAGAATGAGCAGTTCTTC. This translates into CASSEMVTSGVENEQFF.

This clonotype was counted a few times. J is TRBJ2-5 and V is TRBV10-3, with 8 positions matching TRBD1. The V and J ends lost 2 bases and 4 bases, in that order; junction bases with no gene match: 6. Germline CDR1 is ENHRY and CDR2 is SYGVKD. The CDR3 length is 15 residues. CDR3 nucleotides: TGTGCCATCAGTGAGGGGGACAGGCCCTTAGAGACCCAGTACTTC. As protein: CAISEGDRPLETQYF.

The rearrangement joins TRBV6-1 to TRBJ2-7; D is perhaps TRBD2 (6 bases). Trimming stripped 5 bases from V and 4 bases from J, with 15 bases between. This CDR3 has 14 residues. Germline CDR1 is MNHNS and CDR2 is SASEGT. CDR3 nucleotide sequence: TGTGCCAGCAGTAAGGGACTCCCCATTTACGAGCAGTACTTC. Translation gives CASSKGLPIYEQYF.

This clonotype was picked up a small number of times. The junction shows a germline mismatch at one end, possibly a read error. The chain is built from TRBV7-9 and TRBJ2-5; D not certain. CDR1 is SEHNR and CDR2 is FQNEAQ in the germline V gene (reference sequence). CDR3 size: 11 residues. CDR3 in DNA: TGTGCCAGCAGCTTAATGAGCCTCCCCAACTTC. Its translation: CASSLMSLPNF.

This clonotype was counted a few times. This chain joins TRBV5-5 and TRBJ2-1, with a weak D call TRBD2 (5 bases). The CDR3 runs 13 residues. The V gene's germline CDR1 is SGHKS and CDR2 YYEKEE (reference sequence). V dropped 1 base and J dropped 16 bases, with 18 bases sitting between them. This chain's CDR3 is CASSLRELRRSFF. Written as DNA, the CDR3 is TGTGCCAGCAGCTTGAGGGAGCTTAGACGATCTTTCTTC.

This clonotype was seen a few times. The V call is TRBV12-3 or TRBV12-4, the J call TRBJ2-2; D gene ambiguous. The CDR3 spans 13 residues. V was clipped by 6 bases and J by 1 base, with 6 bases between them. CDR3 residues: CASSIWNTGELFF. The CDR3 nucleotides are TGTGCCAGCAGCATTTGGAACACCGGGGAGCTGTTTTTT.

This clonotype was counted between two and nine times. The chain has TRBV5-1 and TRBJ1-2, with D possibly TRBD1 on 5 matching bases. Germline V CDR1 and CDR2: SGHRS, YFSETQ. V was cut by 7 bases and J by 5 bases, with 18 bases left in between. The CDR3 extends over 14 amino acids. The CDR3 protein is CASGLAGDGYGYTF. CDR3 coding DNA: TGCGCCAGCGGGCTGGCGGGGGACGGTTATGGCTACACCTTC.

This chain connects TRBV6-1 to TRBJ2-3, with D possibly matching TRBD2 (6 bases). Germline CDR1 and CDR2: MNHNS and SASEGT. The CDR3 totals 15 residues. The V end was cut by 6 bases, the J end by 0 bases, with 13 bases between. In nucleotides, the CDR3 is TGTGCCAGCAGCGGGACTCTGCTTAGCACAGATACGCAGTATTTT. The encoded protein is CASSGTLLSTDTQYF.

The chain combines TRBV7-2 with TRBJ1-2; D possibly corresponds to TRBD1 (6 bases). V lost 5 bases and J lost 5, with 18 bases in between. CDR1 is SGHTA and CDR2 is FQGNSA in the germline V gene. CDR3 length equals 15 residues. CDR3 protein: CASSPDWTVRYGYTF. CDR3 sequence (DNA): TGTGCCAGCAGCCCCGATTGGACAGTACGATATGGCTACACCTTC.

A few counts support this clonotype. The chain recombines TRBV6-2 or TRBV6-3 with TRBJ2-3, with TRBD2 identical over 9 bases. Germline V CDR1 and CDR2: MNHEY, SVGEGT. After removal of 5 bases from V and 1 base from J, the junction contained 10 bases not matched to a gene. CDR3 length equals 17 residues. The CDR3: CASSPYSTSGGTDTQYF. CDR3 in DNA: TGTGCCAGCAGTCCCTATTCGACTAGCGGAGGCACAGATACGCAGTATTTT.

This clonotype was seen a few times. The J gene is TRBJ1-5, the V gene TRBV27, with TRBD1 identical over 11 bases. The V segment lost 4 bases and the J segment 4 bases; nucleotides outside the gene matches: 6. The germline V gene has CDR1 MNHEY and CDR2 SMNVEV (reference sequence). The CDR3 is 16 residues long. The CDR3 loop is CASSSHGTGGNQPQHF. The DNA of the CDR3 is TGTGCCAGCAGTTCCCATGGGACAGGGGGGAATCAGCCCCAGCATTTT.

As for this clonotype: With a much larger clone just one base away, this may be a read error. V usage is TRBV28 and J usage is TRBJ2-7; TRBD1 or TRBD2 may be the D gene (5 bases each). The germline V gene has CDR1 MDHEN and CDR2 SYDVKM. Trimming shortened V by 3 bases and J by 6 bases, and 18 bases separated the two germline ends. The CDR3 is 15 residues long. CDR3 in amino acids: CASSLARTWGSEQYF. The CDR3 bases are TGTGCCAGCAGTTTGGCGAGGACGTGGGGGTCCGAGCAGTACTTC.

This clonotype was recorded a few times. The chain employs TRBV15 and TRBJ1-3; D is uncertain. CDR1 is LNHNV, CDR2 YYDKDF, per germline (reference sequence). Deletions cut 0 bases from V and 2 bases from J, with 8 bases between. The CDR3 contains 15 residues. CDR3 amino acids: CATSREWGTGNTIYF. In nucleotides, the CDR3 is TGTGCCACCAGCAGAGAGTGGGGAACTGGAAACACCATATATTTT.

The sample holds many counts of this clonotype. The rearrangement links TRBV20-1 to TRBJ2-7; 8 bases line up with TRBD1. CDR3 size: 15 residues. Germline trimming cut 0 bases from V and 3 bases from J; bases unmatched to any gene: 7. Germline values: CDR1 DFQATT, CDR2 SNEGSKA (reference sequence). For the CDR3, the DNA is TGCAGTGCTAGAGAGTGGACAGGGATGTACTACGAGCAGTACTTC. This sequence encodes CSAREWTGMYYEQYF.

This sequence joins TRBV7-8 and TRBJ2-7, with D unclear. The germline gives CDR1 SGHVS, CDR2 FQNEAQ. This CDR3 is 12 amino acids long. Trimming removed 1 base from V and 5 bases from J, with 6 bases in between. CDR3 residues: CASSLGPHEQYF. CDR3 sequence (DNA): TGTGCCAGCAGCTTAGGGCCCCACGAGCAGTACTTC.

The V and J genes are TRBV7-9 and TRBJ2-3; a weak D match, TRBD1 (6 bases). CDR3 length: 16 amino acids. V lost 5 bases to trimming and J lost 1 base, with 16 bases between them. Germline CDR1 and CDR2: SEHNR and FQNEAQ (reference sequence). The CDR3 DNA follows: TGTGCCAGCAGCCCCACCGGGACACTCCGCACAGATACGCAGTATTTT. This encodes CASSPTGTLRTDTQYF. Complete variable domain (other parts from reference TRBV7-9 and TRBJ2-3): DTGVSQNPRHKITKRGQNVTFRCDPISEHNRLYWYRQTLGQGPEFLTYFQNEAQLEKSRLLSDRFSAERPKGSFSTLEIQRTEQGDSAMYLCASSPTGTLRTDTQYFGPGTRLTVL.

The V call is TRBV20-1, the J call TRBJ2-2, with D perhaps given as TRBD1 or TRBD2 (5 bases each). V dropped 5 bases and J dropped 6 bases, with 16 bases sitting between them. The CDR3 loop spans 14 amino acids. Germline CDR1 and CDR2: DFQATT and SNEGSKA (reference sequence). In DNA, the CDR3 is TGCAGTGCTCACCCTAGCAGGGTAGCCGGGGAGCTGTTTTTT. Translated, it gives CSAHPSRVAGELFF.

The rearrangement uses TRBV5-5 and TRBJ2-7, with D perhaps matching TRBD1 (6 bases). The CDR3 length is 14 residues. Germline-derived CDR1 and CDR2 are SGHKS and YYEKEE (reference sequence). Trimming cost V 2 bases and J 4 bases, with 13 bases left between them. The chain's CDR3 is CASSFYGQTYEQYV. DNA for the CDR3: TGTGCCAGCAGCTTCTATGGACAGACTTACGAGCAGTACGTC.

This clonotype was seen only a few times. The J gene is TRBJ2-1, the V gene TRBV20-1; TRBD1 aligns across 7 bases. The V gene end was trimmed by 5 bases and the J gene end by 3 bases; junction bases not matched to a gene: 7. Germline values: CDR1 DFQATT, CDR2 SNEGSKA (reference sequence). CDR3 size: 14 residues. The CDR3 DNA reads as TGCAGTGCTGAGGACAGGTCAGGCTACAATGAGCAGTTCTTC. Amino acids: CSAEDRSGYNEQFF.

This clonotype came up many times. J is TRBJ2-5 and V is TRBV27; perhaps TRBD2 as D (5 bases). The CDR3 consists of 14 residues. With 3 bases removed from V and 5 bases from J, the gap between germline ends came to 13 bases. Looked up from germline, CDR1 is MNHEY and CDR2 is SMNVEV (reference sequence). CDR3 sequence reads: CASSFWRAMETQYF. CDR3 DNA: TGTGCCAGCAGTTTCTGGCGGGCTATGGAGACCCAGTACTTC.

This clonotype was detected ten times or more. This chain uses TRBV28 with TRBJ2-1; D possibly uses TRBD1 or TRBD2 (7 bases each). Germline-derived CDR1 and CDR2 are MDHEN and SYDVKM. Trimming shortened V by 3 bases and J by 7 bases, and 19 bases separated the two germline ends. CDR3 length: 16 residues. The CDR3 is CASSFGRGGGQNEQFF. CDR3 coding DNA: TGTGCCAGCAGTTTTGGGAGGGGCGGGGGACAGAATGAGCAGTTCTTC.

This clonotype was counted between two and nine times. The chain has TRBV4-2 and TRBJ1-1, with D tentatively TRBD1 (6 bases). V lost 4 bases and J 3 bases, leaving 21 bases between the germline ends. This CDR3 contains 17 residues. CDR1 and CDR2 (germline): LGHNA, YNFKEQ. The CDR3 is CASSRGGGLAGYTEAFF. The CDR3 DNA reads TGTGCCAGCAGCCGAGGCGGGGGCCTAGCGGGGTACACTGAAGCTTTCTTT.

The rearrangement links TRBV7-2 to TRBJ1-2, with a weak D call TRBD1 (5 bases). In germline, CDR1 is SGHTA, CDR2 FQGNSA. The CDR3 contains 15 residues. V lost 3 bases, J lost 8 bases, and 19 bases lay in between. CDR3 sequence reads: CASSFPWGRVRGYTF. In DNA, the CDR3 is TGTGCCAGCAGCTTCCCTTGGGGGAGGGTGAGGGGCTACACCTTC.

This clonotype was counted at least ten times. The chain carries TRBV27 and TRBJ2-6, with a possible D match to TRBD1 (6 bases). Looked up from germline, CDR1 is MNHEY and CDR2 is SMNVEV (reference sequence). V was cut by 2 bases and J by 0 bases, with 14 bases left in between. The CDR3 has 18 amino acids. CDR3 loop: CASSLPDRYPSGANVLTF. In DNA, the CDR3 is TGTGCCAGCAGTTTACCCGACAGGTACCCCTCTGGGGCCAACGTCCTGACTTTC.

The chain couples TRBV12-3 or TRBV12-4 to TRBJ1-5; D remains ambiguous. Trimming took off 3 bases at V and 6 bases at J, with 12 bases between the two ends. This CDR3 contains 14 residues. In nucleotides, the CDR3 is TGTGCCAGCAGTTTTCGGGGTTCAGGTCAGCCCCAGCATTTT. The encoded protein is CASSFRGSGQPQHF.

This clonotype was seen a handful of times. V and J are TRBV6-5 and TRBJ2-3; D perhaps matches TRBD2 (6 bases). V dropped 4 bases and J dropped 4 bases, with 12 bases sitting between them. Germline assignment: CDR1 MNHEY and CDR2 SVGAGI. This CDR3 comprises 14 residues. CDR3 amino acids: CASSWRLVADTQYF. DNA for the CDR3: TGTGCCAGCAGTTGGAGACTAGTCGCAGATACGCAGTATTTT.

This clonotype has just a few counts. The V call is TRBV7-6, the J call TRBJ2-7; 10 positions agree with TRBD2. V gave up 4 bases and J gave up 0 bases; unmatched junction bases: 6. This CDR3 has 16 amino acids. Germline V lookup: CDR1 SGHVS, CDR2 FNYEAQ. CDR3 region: CASSSYPSGGSYEQYF. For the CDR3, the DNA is TGTGCCAGCAGCTCCTACCCTAGCGGGGGCTCCTACGAGCAGTACTTC.